The 19 T cell receptor beta chains presented below share a single source sample, sequenced in a study of tumor and adjacent non-tumor tissue in lung cancer. No cell sorting was done before RNA was extracted from the tissue. TCRbeta libraries were built with three rounds of nested PCR, modified from ARM-PCR. Each CDR3 protein is one row after TCRdb ran MiXCR on the multiplex PCR reads. The sample shows about 110,000 distinct CDR3 sequences, 84% of them seen only once. The sample taken for sequencing was lung tumor tissue. All receptors come from a man in his 70s with non-small cell lung cancer.

To note about this clonotype: A junction boundary mismatches the germline segment, possibly from a read error. J is TRBJ2-7 and V is TRBV11-1; D is unclear. The CDR3 totals 15 residues. The V gene's germline CDR1 is SGHAT and CDR2 FQDESV (reference sequence). The CDR3 DNA is TGTGCCAGCGGCTTAGAGGCTTCCACCTCCTTCGAGCAGTACTTC. This sequence encodes CASGLEASTSFEQYF. The full variable domain, with the rest looked up from reference TRBV11-1 and TRBJ2-7, is EAEVAQSPRYKITEKSQAVAFWCDPISGHATLYWYRQILGQGPELLVQFQDESVVDDSQLPKDRFSAERLKGVDSTLKIQPAELGDSAMYLCASGLEASTSFEQYFGPGTRLTVT.

A remark on this clonotype: One end of the junction fails to match germline, which may point to a read error. The CDR3 DNA follows: TGCGCCAGCAGCCAAGGGTTTGATAGGGTCCACGACCAGTACTTC. Amino acid sequence: CASSQGFDRVHDQYF. The rearrangement links TRBV4-1 to TRBJ2-7; D remains ambiguous. The CDR3 consists of 15 residues. Germline V lookup: CDR1 MGHRA, CDR2 YSYEKL.

This clonotype has ten or more counts. CDR3 sequence reads: CASRGQGSIGVYTF. Here the CDR3 DNA reads TGTGCCAGCAGAGGACAGGGATCCATTGGTGTGTACACCTTC. V and J are TRBV6-6 and TRBJ1-2; TRBD1 matches 8 bases. V lost 6 bases to trimming and J lost 11 bases; unmatched junction nucleotides: 14. Germline V gene lookup returns CDR1 MNHNY and CDR2 SVGAGI (reference sequence). This CDR3 contains 14 residues.

About this clonotype itself: An end of the junction does not agree with germline; a read error may underlie this. The chain recombines TRBV6-1 with TRBJ1-6, with TRBD1 identical over 8 bases. Per the germline V gene, CDR1 is MNHNS and CDR2 is SASEGT. The CDR3 runs 15 residues. The CDR3, as DNA: TGTGCCATCAGTGGACAGGGAACAGGGTCTTCACCCCTCCACTTT. This translates into CAISGQGTGSSPLHF.

V gene TRBV5-4 combines with J gene TRBJ2-3; D is unclear. Germline V gene sequence: CDR1 SGHNT, CDR2 YYREEE (reference sequence). CDR3 length: 14 amino acids. V lost 2 bases, J lost 3 bases, and 10 bases lay in between. DNA for the CDR3: TGTGCCAGCAGCTTTGCGCATGGGACAGATACGCAGTATTTT. The encoded protein is CASSFAHGTDTQYF.

Note on this clonotype: One end of the junction does not line up with germline, which may come from a read error. The genes are TRBV10-3 and TRBJ2-7; the match to TRBD1 covers 7 bases. The CDR3 loop spans 13 amino acids. The germline V gene encodes CDR1 ENHRY and CDR2 SYGVKD. DNA for the CDR3: TGTACCATCATGGAGACAGGGTTCTACGAGCAATACTTC. Translating it yields CTIMETGFYEQYF.

This clonotype came up once. The V and J genes are TRBV29-1 and TRBJ2-5; a weak D match, TRBD1 (5 bases). Germline CDR1 is SQVTM and CDR2 is ANQGSEA. The CDR3 contains 13 residues. The V end was cut by 6 bases, the J end by 8 bases, with 19 bases between. CDR3 nucleotide sequence: TGCAGCGTGGCCGACAGCTTCCAATATACCCAGTACTTC. It is translated as CSVADSFQYTQYF.

The chain is built from TRBV6-5 and TRBJ2-6, with D perhaps TRBD1 (6 bases). The V end lost 6 bases, the J end lost 0 bases, and 18 bases lay between the germline ends. Germline loops: CDR1 MNHEY, CDR2 SVGAGI. This CDR3 is 18 amino acids long. The chain's CDR3 is CASSQRGGADSGANVLTF. CDR3 DNA sequence: TGTGCCAGCAGCCAGCGAGGGGGAGCCGACTCTGGGGCCAACGTCCTGACTTTC.

This clonotype was recorded many times. The rearrangement joins TRBV2 to TRBJ2-7, with 8 nucleotides matching TRBD1. Germline CDR1 is SNHLY and CDR2 is FYNNEI. With V trimmed by 4 bases and J by 6 bases, 8 bases remained unmatched. CDR3 size: 14 residues. CDR3 loop: CASSGTGLFVEQYF. The CDR3 region has the DNA TGTGCCAGCAGTGGGACAGGGTTGTTCGTCGAGCAGTACTTC.

The genes are TRBV12-3 or TRBV12-4 and TRBJ2-1, with D perhaps given as TRBD1 or TRBD2 (5 bases each). CDR3 length: 13 residues. V was pared by 1 base and J by 11 bases, with 12 bases between. The CDR3 here is CASSLVHGTQQFF. The CDR3 DNA reads as TGTGCCAGCAGTTTAGTTCATGGGACCCAGCAGTTCTTC.

Comment on this clonotype: A junction boundary mismatches the germline segment, possibly from a read error. The rearrangement links TRBV12-3 or TRBV12-4 to TRBJ2-3, with D perhaps assigned TRBD1 or TRBD2 (5 bases each). There are 15 residues in the CDR3. As DNA, the CDR3 is TGTGCCAGCAGTTTTTACGGGGAGTTCACAGGTACGCAGTATTTT. Amino acid sequence: CASSFYGEFTGTQYF.

The chain employs TRBV11-3 and TRBJ2-1; TRBD2 matches at 9 bases. Per germline, CDR1 SGHNT and CDR2 YENEEA. The CDR3 runs to 15 residues. J gave up 4 bases and V 1 base, and 2 bases lay outside the gene matches. This CDR3 reads CASSLGGRDYNEQFF. In DNA, the CDR3 is TGTGCCAGCAGCTTAGGCGGGAGGGATTACAATGAGCAGTTCTTC. Based on the CDR3 plus reference TRBV11-3 and TRBJ2-1, the full variable domain is EAGVVQSPRYKIIEKKQPVAFWCNPISGHNTLYWYLQNLGQGPELLIRYENEEAVDDSQLPKDRFSAERLKGVDSTLKIQPAELGDSAVYLCASSLGGRDYNEQFFGPGTRLTVL.

The chain is built from TRBV12-3 or TRBV12-4 and TRBJ1-1, with D hard to call. V was clipped by 6 bases and J by 7 bases, with 12 bases between them. CDR3 length equals 12 residues. The DNA for the CDR3 is TGTGCCAGCAGCGGTTCTCCTATTGAAGCTTTCTTT. Translating gives CASSGSPIEAFF.

Regarding this clonotype: One junction end does not reproduce the germline sequence, and a read error may be involved. The chain combines TRBV4-1 with TRBJ1-2, with D maybe TRBD1 (6 bases). The CDR3 loop spans 16 amino acids. Germline V gene data show CDR1 as MGHRA and CDR2 as YSYEKL. The CDR3 loop reads CANSQYEGEDLDGYTF. Written as DNA, the CDR3 is TGCGCCAACAGCCAGTACGAGGGGGAGGATTTGGATGGCTACACCTTC.

Concerning this clonotype itself: At one end, the junction sequence differs from germline, possibly due to a read error. The chain carries TRBV20-1 and TRBJ1-2; D is ambiguous. The CDR3 is 10 residues long. CDR1 and CDR2 (germline): DFQATT, SNEGSKA (reference sequence). The CDR3 region has the DNA TGCAGTGCTAAGGGAGGTAGCTACAGCTTC. The encoded protein is CSAKGGSYSF.

V usage is TRBV29-1 and J usage is TRBJ1-1; D ambiguous. V lost 4 bases to trimming and J lost 6 bases, with 12 bases between them. The CDR3 has 12 amino acids. The germline V gene encodes CDR1 SQVTM and CDR2 ANQGSEA. CDR3 nucleotides: TGCAGCGTTGTGGTGAAGATGCCTGAAGCTTTCTTT. Translated: CSVVVKMPEAFF.

Of note for this clonotype: An end of the junction does not agree with germline; a read error may underlie this. The V call is TRBV11-2, the J call TRBJ2-3, with no clear D. The CDR3 runs 15 residues. Germline V gene lookup returns CDR1 SGHAT and CDR2 FQNNGV. This CDR3 is CASSLSAASTDTQYF. The CDR3 DNA reads as TGTGCTAGCAGCTTATCAGCAGCCAGCACAGATACGCAGTATTTT.

As regards this clonotype: Given a much more abundant clone one base away, this may be a read error. V is TRBV30 and J is TRBJ2-5; the D is unclear. With 1 base removed from V and 4 bases from J, the gap between germline ends came to 7 bases. CDR3 length: 12 amino acids. Germline CDR1 GTSNPN, CDR2 SVGIG (reference sequence). The chain's CDR3 is CAWSDVGETQYF. The DNA of the CDR3 is TGTGCCTGGAGTGATGTCGGAGAGACCCAGTACTTC.

The V and J genes are TRBV4-3 and TRBJ2-1; TRBD2 matches at 8 bases. The CDR3 has 15 residues. The germline V gene has CDR1 LGHNA and CDR2 YSLEER. The CDR3 nucleotides read TGCGTCGGCAGCCCCCTTCTATCGGGAGGGCAGGAGCAGTTCTTC. It yields the protein CVGSPLLSGGQEQFF.